The clone carrying this TCR beta chain has ten or more counts. The input was around 530 ng total RNA; TCR beta cDNA was made from it with a constant-region primer. Libraries covering TCR beta were generated through three nested multiplex PCR rounds (using a slightly modified ARM-PCR). The two initial PCR rounds, roughly 11 cycles each, used TRBV1-TRBV30 forward and C-beta reverse primers. MiXCR, applied by TCRdb to the multiplex PCR reads, yields one record per CDR3 protein. The table shows 84,000 or so distinct CDR3 sequences, with roughly 72% occurring only once. This CDR3 comprises 14 residues. Germline V gene sequence: CDR1 SQVTM, CDR2 ANQGSEA. V was shortened by 6 bases and J by 5 bases, with 20 bases between the two germline ends. Unsorted bulk tissue (roughly 20-34 mg) underwent RNA and DNA co-extraction. This sample was included in a study of tumor-infiltrating lymphocytes in primary liver carcinoma.

Sequencing was done on a sample of liver tumor tissue from sampling region 1. Subset here: tumor region T1, superior pole. This sequence joins TRBV29-1 and TRBJ2-7; tentative D call: TRBD1 (6 bases). This sequence originates from a man aged 35-49 years with primary liver carcinoma and hepatitis B virus infection. The CDR3 is CSVQGLQGPDEQYF. The CDR3 DNA sequence: TGCAGCGTCCAAGGCCTCCAGGGGCCCGACGAGCAGTACTTC.